A selection of T cell receptor beta chains follows, all from one sample in a study of T cells in tumors after PD-1 blockade. Method: immunoSEQ multiplex PCR; TCRdb's copy keeps in-frame clones and lacks some. The table includes fewer than 6,500 clones, 65% to 80% detected once. The input for sequencing was tumor tissue, taken before anti-PD-1 treatment. These receptors were taken from a human donor with basal cell carcinoma. Both conserved end residues are part of each CDR3. D genes are given only for firm matches. The size entry is marked missing in some rows and otherwise reads once, few, many or a size class.

>13|TRBV2|-|TRBJ1-4|-
CASSVQGVEKLFF
TGTGCCAGCAGTGTTCAGGGTGTCGAAAAACTGTTTTTT
>15|TRBV18|-|TRBJ2-7|-
CASSPSPIPSYEQYF
TGTGCCAGCTCACCTTCTCCGATCCCTTCCTACGAGCAGTACTTC
>13|TRBV5-6|TRBD1|TRBJ2-7|once
CASSRTGGTEQYF
TGTGCCAGCAGTCGGACAGGGGGAACCGAGCAGTACTTC
>13|TRBV11-3|TRBD1|TRBJ2-1|-
CASSLRGGDEQFF
TGTGCCAGCAGCTTAAGAGGGGGCGATGAGCAGTTCTTC
>14|TRBV6-6|TRBD1|TRBJ1-2|-
CASSDRVDDYGYTF
TGTGCCAGCAGTGACAGGGTCGACGACTATGGCTACACCTTC
>14|TRBV6-4|-|TRBJ2-2|-
CASPHRGGPGELFF
TGTGCCAGCCCCCATCGAGGGGGTCCCGGGGAGCTGTTTTTT
>17|TRBV27|TRBD1|TRBJ1-5|large
CASSPPPGQGGSWPQHF
TGTGCCAGCAGTCCACCTCCGGGACAGGGGGGTAGTTGGCCCCAGCATTTT
>15|TRBV7-2|-|TRBJ2-7|-
CASSRRGLQSYEQYF
TGTGCCAGCAGCCGCCGGGGGCTACAATCCTACGAGCAGTACTTC
>16|TRBV4-2|-|TRBJ1-5|-
CASSQAQQLSNQPQHF
TGTGCCAGCAGCCAAGCTCAGCAGCTTAGCAATCAGCCCCAGCATTTT
>13|TRBV2|-|TRBJ2-7|-
CASSDVGELEQYF
TGTGCCAGCAGTGACGTCGGGGAGTTAGAGCAGTACTTC
>14|TRBV3-1/TRBV3-2|-|TRBJ2-5|-
CASSQDQVMKTQYF
TGTGCCAGCAGCCAAGATCAGGTCATGAAGACCCAGTACTTC
>13|TRBV20-1|-|TRBJ1-5|once
CSASSGEHQPQHF
TGCAGTGCTAGTTCTGGGGAGCATCAGCCCCAGCATTTT
>16|TRBV5-1|-|TRBJ2-6|-
CASSLGQNSGANVLTF
TGCGCCAGCAGCTTGGGTCAAAACTCTGGGGCCAACGTCCTGACTTTC
>12|TRBV25-1|-|TRBJ1-2|-
CASSEGEFGYTF
TGTGCCAGCAGTGAAGGAGAGTTCGGCTACACCTTC
>14|TRBV5-4|TRBD2|TRBJ2-7|-
CATETSGGTYEQYF
TGTGCCACCGAAACTAGCGGGGGGACCTACGAGCAGTACTTC
>13|TRBV18|-|TRBJ2-7|-
CASSPPSNTEQYF
TGTGCCAGCTCACCACCTTCCAACACCGAGCAGTACTTC
>14|TRBV5-1|-|TRBJ1-4|-
CASSWTRSNEKLFF
TGCGCCAGCAGCTGGACACGCTCTAATGAAAAACTGTTTTTT
>16|TRBV30|TRBD1|TRBJ2-7|once
CAWSAIDRAEIGEQYF
TGTGCCTGGAGTGCCATAGACAGGGCCGAAATCGGGGAGCAGTACTTC
>15|TRBV27|-|TRBJ1-5|-
CASSLQGLGNQPQHF
TGTGCCAGCAGTCTACAGGGACTTGGCAATCAGCCCCAGCATTTT
>15|TRBV3-1/TRBV3-2|-|TRBJ2-7|-
CASSQDPSGLGEQYF
TGTGCCAGCAGCCAAGATCCCAGCGGGCTGGGCGAGCAGTACTTC
>13|TRBV5-4|-|TRBJ2-7|-
CASSWGPESEQYF
TGTGCCAGCAGCTGGGGCCCGGAGTCCGAGCAGTACTTC
>15|TRBV6-5|-|TRBJ1-1|-
CASSPGRYSNTEAFF
TGTGCCAGCAGCCCGGGGAGATATTCGAACACTGAAGCTTTCTTT
>15|TRBV10-2|TRBD1|TRBJ1-1|-
CASRTGTGGNTEAFF
TGCGCCAGCAGAACCGGGACAGGCGGGAACACTGAAGCTTTCTTT
>13|TRBV2|-|TRBJ1-4|-
CARGNKGDEKLFF
TGTGCCAGAGGAAACAAAGGAGACGAAAAACTGTTTTTT
>16|TRBV5-1|-|TRBJ2-3|few
CASSLGGRTPTDTQYF
TGCGCCAGCAGCTTGGGGGGGAGGACTCCCACAGATACGCAGTATTTT
>13|TRBV6-6|-|TRBJ1-1|few
CASRNDRRAEAFF
TGTGCCAGCAGGAATGACCGCAGGGCTGAAGCTTTCTTT
>15|TRBV11-3|-|TRBJ1-2|-
CASSHGTAVGYGYTF
TGTGCCAGCAGCCACGGGACGGCCGTGGGCTATGGCTACACCTTC
>12|TRBV29-1|-|TRBJ2-4|-
CSAREGGNIQYF
TGCAGCGCCAGGGAGGGGGGAAACATTCAGTACTTC
>15|TRBV6-5|TRBD1|TRBJ1-6|-
CASSPTGVPNSPLHF
TGTGCCAGCAGCCCGACAGGGGTGCCTAATTCACCCCTCCACTTT
>16|TRBV7-8|TRBD1|TRBJ2-1|-
CASSPRTGGAVNEQFF
TGTGCCAGCAGCCCTAGGACAGGGGGCGCCGTCAATGAGCAGTTCTTC
>18|TRBV9|TRBD2|TRBJ2-2|large
CASSARLAGGGGTGELFF
TGTGCCAGCAGCGCACGACTAGCGGGGGGTGGTGGAACCGGGGAGCTGTTTTTT
>13|TRBV6-5|-|TRBJ2-7|-
CASSYVGAYEQYF
TGTGCCAGCAGTTACGTAGGGGCCTACGAGCAGTACTTC
>12|TRBV29-1|-|TRBJ2-3|-
CSVLEGTDTQYF
TGCAGCGTTTTAGAGGGCACAGATACGCAGTATTTT